This TCR beta chain was recorded in a study of Graves' ophthalmopathy and Graves' hyperthyroidism (dated by TCRdb to 2016 to 2018). About the full investigation: Peripheral blood samples were taken at the time of initial diagnosis, before any treatment was given. In total, over 130 blood samples were TCR-sequenced: approximately 42 ophthalmopathy, over 70 hyperthyroidism and some 17 hyperthyroidism-to-ophthalmopathy patients. In five or six hyperthyroidism patients, the T-cell repertoire of thyroid tissue was compared with the T-cell repertoire of blood. The study used TCR beta repertoire signatures to distinguish Graves' ophthalmopathy from Graves' hyperthyroidism and to predict progression to ophthalmopathy. Following sampling, methimazole starting at 30 mg daily was administered to hyperthyroidism patients, and high-dose intravenous methylprednisolone was administered to ophthalmopathy patients. To explore V-J signatures distinguishing ophthalmopathy from hyperthyroidism, a discovery set of around 97 patients (fewer than 45 ophthalmopathy, 57 stable hyperthyroidism) was enrolled. For training and testing, the 100 or so patients in the discovery cohort were randomly divided in a 7:3 ratio. An independent validation cohort was composed of about 20 hyperthyroidism patients and roughly 16 patients who later progressed from hyperthyroidism to ophthalmopathy. On the study overall, not on this receptor specifically: Ophthalmopathy was separated from stable hyperthyroidism by the 13-signature model with around 89% sensitivity and roughly 83% specificity in cross-validation and with 80%/75% in the test set. Sample size was not statistically predetermined, and group allocation was not concealed from the investigators. Among expanded thyroid clonotypes with frequency above 0.001, most also showed up in blood, which suggests that blood repertoires may reflect the thyroid immune response. In validation, the model predicted ophthalmopathy progression with less than 71% sensitivity and 72.22% specificity; some 13 predicted patients were CT-confirmed with GO in a median of 6.5 months.

For repertoire sequencing, the TCR beta CDR3 regions were amplified from RNA transcripts. The first round was an RT-PCR using HTBI primers with the Qiagen OneStep RT-PCR kit, and this first round was followed by a second-round multiplex PCR, then size selection and purification. The libraries underwent paired-end sequencing with 100 bp reads on an Illumina HiSeq2000. Turning to the authors' computational methods: Reads were processed with SOAPnuke, discarding reads with adapters, uncalled bases, mean Phred below 15, or no exact constant-primer or identifier match. COPE v1.2.5 was used to merge the high-quality paired reads. Unique nucleotide sequences were defined as clonotypes and aligned to IMGT TRB V, D and J references using MiTCR v1.1. The analysis was limited to V-J combinations with a frequency above 0.0001, which together covered approximately 99% of the repertoires. For each V-J combination, a TCR clonal expansion and chaos score was defined as the ratio of F50 clonal expansion to chaos observed in the TCRdist matrix. Welch's t-statistics and random forest were used to reduce features to about a dozen V-J combinations, which were fed into a naive Bayes classifier. The similarity between thyroid and blood repertoires was quantified using the Morisita-Horn index. The public reads were reprocessed in TCRdb via fastp at Q25 and MiXCR, keeping in-frame beta chains. One record per CDR3 amino acid sequence lists the most common genes and DNA. It is TCRdb's table, rather than the study itself, that gives the V and J calls and clone size. Counted in this sample were about 180,000 distinct CDR3 sequences; less than 45% of them appeared once. The ten most abundant clones make up 5.8% of the sample.

Patients with ophthalmopathy had moderately to severely active disease, with a Clinical Activity Score of 3 or more, a NOSPECS grade of 4 or more, and a disease duration of less than 3 months. Patients were excluded if they had other autoimmune diseases, uncontrolled infections, pregnancy or lactation. Clinical symptoms, serum thyroxine, TRAb, thyroid ultrasound and orbital computed tomography were used for diagnosis. PBMCs were isolated from roughly 10 ml of fresh peripheral blood by Ficoll-Paque density gradient centrifugation. Trizol reagent was used to extract the total RNA, and its quality was then checked on an Agilent 2100 Bioanalyzer. This clonotype showed up many times. Its specific antigen is unknown. Base qualities are not provided; no much larger clone lies one nucleotide away. This TCR came from a middle-aged woman with Graves' ophthalmopathy. Donor details come from another sample of the same person, matched by shared clones. The material sequenced was peripheral blood.

The nucleotide sequence reads TGTGCCAGCAGCTTAATAGCGGGAGTGGGGATGGAGACCCAGTACTTC. This translates into CASSLIAGVGMETQYF. The rearrangement joined TRBV7-2 to TRBJ2-5; TRBD2 aligns with 9 central bases. The CDR3 measures 16 amino acids from cysteine to phenylalanine. Left in the record is the CDR3 DNA by itself, 48 bases read in frame from the first base. CDR1 SGHTA and CDR2 FQGNSA are derived from the germline V gene. V loses 2 bases at its end and J loses 5 bases; junction bases beyond the gene matches: 9.